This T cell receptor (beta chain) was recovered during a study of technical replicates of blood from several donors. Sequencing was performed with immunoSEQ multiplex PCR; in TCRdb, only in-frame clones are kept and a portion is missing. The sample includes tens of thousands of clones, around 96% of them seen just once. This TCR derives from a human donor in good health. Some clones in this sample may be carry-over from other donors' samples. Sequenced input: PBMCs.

CDR3 DNA: TGTGCCAGCAGCTTAGCGGGACAGGGTTATCAGCCCCAGCATTTT. Translating gives CASSLAGQGYQPQHF. V is TRBV7-2 and J is TRBJ1-5; 9 nucleotides align to TRBD1. The germline V gene encodes CDR1 SGHTA and CDR2 FQGNSA. V trimming: 0 bases; J trimming: 5 bases; junction bases outside the gene matches: 2. CDR3 size: 15 residues.